This T cell receptor beta chain was found in a study of shared clonotypes between healthy human individuals. At the deep level, the assay was run. Ten immunoSEQ deep assay plates were used to sequence the DNA of unsorted PBMCs. Generated by immunoSEQ multiplex PCR, the TCRdb table keeps only in-frame clones and is missing some. The sample shows about 460,000 clones, about 74% of them seen only once. Trimming left V 3 bases short and J 1 base short, with 10 bases between. The CDR3 has 14 residues. CDR1 is SGHDT and CDR2 is YYEEEE in the germline V gene. Unsorted samples used about 90 million PBMCs for genomic DNA. Turning to this clone: This may arise from a read error, as a much more abundant clone is one base away.

Material: PBMCs. The chain has TRBV5-6 and TRBJ1-1, with TRBD1 as a possible D gene (6 bases). The receptor's source is a woman between 35 and 50 years old in good health. Some clones in this sample may be carry-over from other donors' samples. This CDR3 is CASSYGTTNTEAFF. The CDR3 coding sequence is TGTGCCAGCAGCTATGGGACAACGAACACTGAAGCTTTCTTT.